The 15 T cell receptor beta chains listed next were all sequenced from one sample in a study of shared clonotypes between healthy human individuals. Assay: immunoSEQ multiplex PCR; the TCRdb copy retains only in-frame clones and omits some. The profile shows roughly 2.5 million clones, around nine tenths of them singletons. What was sequenced was naive CD4+ T cells sorted from blood. Noted subset: CD45RA+ positively selected. All receptors derive from a man aged 18 to 29 in good health.

Written as DNA, the CDR3 is TGTGCCAGCAGTGGACTAGCGGGACTATCGGTACAAGAGACCCAGTACTTC. As protein: CASSGLAGLSVQETQYF. J is TRBJ2-5 and V is TRBV6-1, with TRBD2 matching over 11 bases. The CDR3 has 17 residues. Germline CDR1 reads MNHNS; CDR2 reads SASEGT. V was clipped by 4 bases and J by 2 bases; unmatched bases: 9.

The chain has TRBV10-3 and TRBJ2-1; 9 nucleotides agree with TRBD2. This CDR3 has 14 residues. J lost 2 bases, V lost 6 bases, and 2 bases had no gene match. Germline CDR1 is ENHRY and CDR2 is SYGVKD. CDR3 DNA: TGTGCCATCAGAGCGGGGGGACCCTACAATGAGCAGTTCTTC. This encodes CAIRAGGPYNEQFF.

Comments on this clone: Other DNA sequences of this sample code for an identical CDR3. The chain is built from TRBV29-1 and TRBJ2-7, with TRBD2 as a possible D gene (5 bases). CDR1 and CDR2 (germline): SQVTM, ANQGSEA. CDR3 length equals 11 residues. The V gene lost 3 bases and the J gene lost 5 bases, with 8 bases spanning the gap. DNA of the CDR3: TGCAGCGTTGATCGGGGTCACGAGCAGTACTTC. It is translated as CSVDRGHEQYF.

As concerns this clone: At the DNA level, this CDR3 is encoded by other sequences in the same sample as well. This chain uses TRBV28 with TRBJ1-4, with 9 bases matching TRBD1. Germline CDR1 and CDR2: MDHEN and SYDVKM. CDR3 length: 14 amino acids. With 4 bases clipped from V and 7 bases from J, the junction kept 4 bases outside the gene matches. The CDR3 sequence is CASSSRTGVEKLFF. The CDR3 coding sequence is TGTGCCAGCAGTTCCCGGACAGGGGTTGAAAAACTGTTTTTT.

The chain links TRBV5-1 to TRBJ2-7; 10 bases match TRBD1. Germline values: CDR1 SGHRS, CDR2 YFSETQ. The CDR3 consists of 15 residues. V lost 4 bases to trimming and J lost 2 bases; unmatched junction nucleotides: 6. The CDR3 DNA reads TGCGCCAGCAGCCCGACAGGGGGCGTAACCTACGAGCAGTACTTC. Translated: CASSPTGGVTYEQYF.

This chain connects TRBV21-1 to TRBJ2-2; TRBD2 is the table's D call and was not checked against the DNA. TRBV21-1 represents a pseudogene. The CDR3 is 20 amino acids. The CDR3 sequence is CASSYNSGTSGSKGTGELFF. The CDR3 nucleotides read TGTGCCAGCAGCTATAATTCCGGGACTAGCGGGAGTAAGGGCACCGGGGAGCTGTTTTTT.

The chain combines TRBV18 with TRBJ2-7; no clear D. The ends were cut back, 5 bases at V and 3 bases at J, with 11 bases in the middle. Germline lookup yields CDR1 KGHSH and CDR2 LQKENI. This CDR3 has 13 amino acids. The CDR3 spells CASSSWSVYEQYF. For the CDR3, the DNA is TGTGCCAGCTCATCATGGTCCGTCTACGAGCAGTACTTC.

This sequence joins TRBV4-3 and TRBJ2-7; D not certain. This CDR3 spans 15 amino acids. Deletions cut 0 bases from V and 1 base from J, with 10 bases between. The germline V gene has CDR1 LGHNA and CDR2 YSLEER. Here the CDR3 DNA reads TGCGCCAGCAGCCAAGATTTCGCAGGTTCCTACGAGCAGTACTTC. This codes for CASSQDFAGSYEQYF.

With regard to this clone: The same CDR3 also results from other DNA sequences found in this sample. J is TRBJ2-2 and V is TRBV6-5; no clear D. Germline V gives CDR1 MNHEY, CDR2 SVGAGI. The CDR3 contains 13 residues. V was trimmed by 2 bases and J by 5 bases, leaving 6 bases between them. CDR3 sequence reads: CASSYGGTGELFF. The CDR3 nucleotides are TGTGCCAGCAGTTACGGTGGGACCGGGGAGCTGTTTTTT.

The chain links TRBV18 to TRBJ2-5; 7 bases are a match to TRBD2. Germline V lookup: CDR1 KGHSH, CDR2 LQKENI. The CDR3 runs to 15 residues. V trimming: 3 bases; J trimming: 0 bases; junction bases outside the gene matches: 4. CDR3 in amino acids: CASSPGGINQETQYF. The CDR3 nucleotides are TGTGCCAGCTCACCGGGGGGGATTAACCAAGAGACCCAGTACTTC.

This clone was seen just once. V and J are TRBV6-1 and TRBJ2-7; TRBD2 is a possible D gene (7 bases). The CDR3 totals 13 residues. Per germline, CDR1 MNHNS and CDR2 SASEGT. The ends were cut back, 6 bases at V and 5 bases at J, with 14 bases in the middle. CDR3 DNA: TGTGCCAGCAGACAGGGAGGGCACGACGAGCAGTACTTC. Protein sequence: CASRQGGHDEQYF.

The V gene is TRBV28, the J gene TRBJ2-5; the match to TRBD2 covers 13 bases. V shed 6 bases and J 1 base; nucleotides not matched to a gene: 11. Looked up from germline, CDR1 is MDHEN and CDR2 is SYDVKM. The CDR3 contains 18 residues. The CDR3 nucleotides are TGTGCCAGCAGCCGCACTAGCGGGGGGGCAGTCACCCAAGAGACCCAGTACTTC. This sequence encodes CASSRTSGGAVTQETQYF.

This clone has a handful of counts. The chain joins TRBV30 to TRBJ1-4, with D possibly matching TRBD1 (5 bases). The V gene's germline CDR1 is GTSNPN and CDR2 SVGIG (reference sequence). Trimming took 6 bases from V and 8 from J, leaving 13 bases between them. The CDR3 totals 12 residues. The DNA for the CDR3 is TGTGCCTGTTACAGGTCTCAGGAAAAACTGTTTTTT. Its translation is CACYRSQEKLFF.

The gene calls are TRBV7-2 and TRBJ2-2; no definite D call. This CDR3 region has 15 residues. Germline V CDR1 and CDR2: SGHTA, FQGNSA. The V and J ends lost 4 bases and 0 bases respectively, with 9 bases between them. The CDR3 is CASSSRRPNTGELFF. The DNA for the CDR3 is TGTGCCAGCAGCTCCCGTAGGCCGAACACCGGGGAGCTGTTTTTT.

The chain combines TRBV5-6 with TRBJ2-7, with 12 bases lining up with TRBD1. CDR3 length: 16 amino acids. Germline assignment: CDR1 SGHDT and CDR2 YYEEEE. The V and J ends lost 3 bases and 4 bases, in that order; junction bases with no gene match: 8. The CDR3 nucleotides are TGTGCCAGCAGCTCAAGGGACAGGGGGCTCTGGTACGAGCAGTACTTC. It specifies CASSSRDRGLWYEQYF.